The rows below give T cell receptor beta chains drawn from one sample of a study of cytomegalovirus exposure and HLA in healthy donors. Some clones are missing from TCRdb's copy, which holds only in-frame ones; the method was immunoSEQ multiplex PCR. The sample has 250,000 to 300,000 clones, approximately 86% seen once; the top ten hold more than 0.8%. The material sequenced was PBMCs. These receptors came from a woman aged 18-29 years in good health and CMV-seronegative. Both conserved end residues are part of each CDR3. A D gene is named only where the DNA matches it firmly. Size values are once, few and many counts, or a class for expanded clones, and some rows have none.

TRBD1	TRBJ1-5	once	TRBV19	TGTGCCAGTAGTACACAGGGGAGCAGCAATCAGCCCCAGCATTTT	CASSTQGSSNQPQHF
NA	TRBJ2-7	once	TRBV29-1	TGCAGCGTTAACACAGGAGACTACGAGCAGTACTTC	CSVNTGDYEQYF
TRBD1	TRBJ2-3	few	TRBV28	TGTGCCAGCAGGCTCGGGACAGGGGGCTGGGATACGCAGTATTTT	CASRLGTGGWDTQYF
NA	TRBJ1-4	NA	TRBV10-1	TGCGCCAGCAGTGAAGCGGGGCGAAATGAAAAACTGTTTTTT	CASSEAGRNEKLFF
TRBD1	TRBJ2-1	once	TRBV7-3	TGTGCCAGCAGCTCACGCTCTGGGCCCGGGACAGGGAATGAGCAGTTCTTC	CASSSRSGPGTGNEQFF
TRBD2	TRBJ2-3	NA	TRBV29-1	TGCAGCGCACCGCGCGCTAGCGGTCCCACAGATACGCAGTATTTT	CSAPRASGPTDTQYF
NA	TRBJ2-7	NA	TRBV19	TGTGCCAGTAGTATAACTCAGGGGGGTGACGAGCAGTACTTC	CASSITQGGDEQYF
NA	TRBJ2-7	NA	TRBV4-1	TGCGCCAGCAGCCAAGAGGTAGCATTGTACGAGCAGTACTTC	CASSQEVALYEQYF
TRBD2	TRBJ2-1	NA	TRBV29-1	TGCAGCGTTGAGGAAAGCGGGGAAGTCTACAATGAGCAGTTCTTC	CSVEESGEVYNEQFF
TRBD2	TRBJ2-7	NA	TRBV25-1	TGTGCCAGCAGTGTGGGACTAGGCGGCTACGAGCAGTACTTC	CASSVGLGGYEQYF
TRBD1	TRBJ2-1	NA	TRBV6-1	TGTGCCAGCAGTAGTACAGGGGCCAATGAGCAGTTCTTC	CASSSTGANEQFF
TRBD1	TRBJ1-1	NA	TRBV7-3	TGTGCCAGCAGCTTAGACGGAGGGGGCTTCGTAGCTTTCTTT	CASSLDGGGFVAFF
TRBD2	TRBJ2-1	few	TRBV7-9	TGTGCCAGCAGCCCCCGACTAGCGGGGGGGCCAAATGAGCAGTTCTTC	CASSPRLAGGPNEQFF
NA	TRBJ2-2	NA	TRBV5-5	TGTGCCAGCAGCTTGGGTAGGAGCGGAGGGGCGGGCACCGGGGAGCTGTTTTTT	CASSLGRSGGAGTGELFF
TRBD1	TRBJ1-2	NA	TRBV5-1	TGCGCCAGCAGCTTTACAGGGGGCCTTAACTATGGCTACACCTTC	CASSFTGGLNYGYTF
NA	TRBJ1-1	NA	TRBV7-3	TGTGCCAGCAGCCCACGAGGGTACACTGAAGCTTTCTTT	CASSPRGYTEAFF
TRBD2	TRBJ2-7	NA	TRBV7-9	TGTGCCAGCAGCTTAGTACTAGCGGGACTGCGAGAGCAGTACTTC	CASSLVLAGLREQYF
NA	TRBJ1-2	few	TRBV10-3	TGTGCCATCAGCGCGGCTCTCGGCGACTATGGCTACACCTTC	CAISAALGDYGYTF
NA	TRBJ2-2	NA	TRBV11-3	TGTGCCAGCAGCCCCAATAGGAGAAACACCGGGGAGCTGTTTTTT	CASSPNRRNTGELFF
NA	TRBJ1-1	NA	TRBV18	TGTGCCAGCTCACCAATGGACAATCCGAACACTGAAGCTTTCTTT	CASSPMDNPNTEAFF
NA	TRBJ2-7	NA	TRBV27	TGTGCCAGCAGTTTATTATTTCCCTACGAGCAGTACTTC	CASSLLFPYEQYF
TRBD1	TRBJ2-3	NA	TRBV19	TGTGCCAGCCAGAGGGACAGTGGGCCAGATACGCAGTATTTT	CASQRDSGPDTQYF
NA	TRBJ1-2	once	TRBV7-2	TGTGCCAGCAGCACCCGGACTCTGCGGGGTGGCTACACCTTC	CASSTRTLRGGYTF
NA	TRBJ1-1	once	TRBV5-1	TGCGCCAGCAGCCCCCAGGAGGACACTGAAGCTTTCTTT	CASSPQEDTEAFF
NA	TRBJ1-3	NA	TRBV9	TGTGCCAGCAGCGACCGACTGTTCTCTGGAAACACCATATATTTT	CASSDRLFSGNTIYF
NA	TRBJ2-1	NA	TRBV7-6	TGTGCCAGCAGCCCCCGAGCCCCCGGGGCCTACAATGAGCAGTTCTTC	CASSPRAPGAYNEQFF
NA	TRBJ1-5	NA	TRBV10-1	TGCGCCAGCAGTGAGGGGGGCGCGAATCAGCCCCAGCATTTT	CASSEGGANQPQHF
NA	TRBJ1-1	once	TRBV29-1	TGCAGCTTTCTATACGGGGAGAACACTGAAGCTTTCTTT	CSFLYGENTEAFF
TRBD1	TRBJ1-5	NA	TRBV6-5	TGTGCCAGCAGTTCCCAGGGGGCGGGTCAGCCCCAGCATTTT	CASSSQGAGQPQHF
TRBD1	TRBJ1-2	few	TRBV20-1	TGCACCACAGGACAGGGACATGGCTACACCTTC	CTTGQGHGYTF
TRBD1	TRBJ2-3	NA	TRBV11-1	TGTGCCAGCAGCTGGGGACAGGGCACAGATACGCAGTATTTT	CASSWGQGTDTQYF
NA	TRBJ1-4	NA	TRBV25-1	TGTGCCAGCAGTGCCCCCGGGAAATCTAATGAAAAACTGTTTTTT	CASSAPGKSNEKLFF
TRBD2	TRBJ2-1	NA	TRBV7-9	TGTGCCAGCAGCCCCCGGACTAGCGAAACCTACAATGAGCAGTTCTTC	CASSPRTSETYNEQFF
TRBD1	TRBJ1-4	NA	TRBV7-9	TGTGCCAGCAGCCCCGACAGGGTCCTAAATGAAAAACTGTTTTTT	CASSPDRVLNEKLFF
TRBD1	TRBJ1-2	NA	TRBV18	TGTGCCAGCTCTCCGGAGGGGGCTTGGGCTGGCTACACCTTC	CASSPEGAWAGYTF
NA	TRBJ1-6	NA	TRBV18	TGTGCCAGCTCACGAGACCCAGGGTTAAATTCACCCCTCCACTTT	CASSRDPGLNSPLHF
NA	TRBJ1-5	NA	TRBV7-2	TGTGCCAGCAGCTTAGGCGGGGGACAGCCCCAGCATTTT	CASSLGGGQPQHF
TRBD1	TRBJ1-4	NA	TRBV18	TGTGCCAGCTCACCTGGGACAGGTTATGAAAAACTGTTTTTT	CASSPGTGYEKLFF
TRBD1	TRBJ1-1	NA	TRBV13	TGTGCCAGCAGATTGGACAGGGGGAAGCTTGAAGCTTTCTTT	CASRLDRGKLEAFF
TRBD2	TRBJ2-1	once	TRBV4-1	TGCGCCAGCAGCCAAACTAGCGGGGGGATCTCCTACAATGAGCAGTTCTTC	CASSQTSGGISYNEQFF
NA	TRBJ2-7	NA	TRBV6-5	TGTGCCAGCAGTTCCCACCGTAGGACAGTCCCCTACGAGCAGTACTTC	CASSSHRRTVPYEQYF
TRBD1	TRBJ1-5	NA	TRBV28	TGTGCCAGCAGTGAAATTACAGGGGGCGGAAATCAGCCCCAGCATTTT	CASSEITGGGNQPQHF
NA	TRBJ1-5	NA	TRBV5-1	TGCGCCAGCAGCTTGGAATACAGCCCAAAGCAGCCCCAGCATTTT	CASSLEYSPKQPQHF
TRBD1	TRBJ1-2	NA	TRBV4-2	TGTGCCAGCAGCCAAGATCTGACAGGGGTCTATGGCTACACCTTC	CASSQDLTGVYGYTF
TRBD1	TRBJ2-2	NA	TRBV7-9	TGTGCCAGCAGCTTACCTCGCATGGGGCAGGGGGCCGCCGGGGAGCTGTTTTTT	CASSLPRMGQGAAGELFF
NA	TRBJ2-7	NA	TRBV13	TGTGCCAGCAGCCTAAACCGGGAGTGGGGCGAGCAGTACTTC	CASSLNREWGEQYF
TRBD1	TRBJ1-5	NA	TRBV4-1	TGCGCCAGCAGCCAAGTTCGGACAGGGAGGGGTGATCAGCCCCAGCATTTT	CASSQVRTGRGDQPQHF
NA	TRBJ1-2	NA	TRBV15	TGTGCCACCAGCAGAGATCGTCGGGATGGCTACACCTTC	CATSRDRRDGYTF
NA	TRBJ2-3	NA	TRBV28	TGTGCCAGCAGTCGGGTCAGGGCTAGCACAGATACGCAGTATTTT	CASSRVRASTDTQYF
NA	TRBJ1-3	NA	TRBV7-3	TGTGCCAGCAGCCCCGGTTTCTCTGGAAACACCATATATTTT	CASSPGFSGNTIYF
TRBD1	TRBJ1-1	once	TRBV18	TGTGCCAGCTCACCACCGACAGGGCCTGGCACTGAAGCTTTCTTT	CASSPPTGPGTEAFF
NA	TRBJ2-3	NA	TRBV9	TGTGCCAGCAGTGTAGGTCCCGGAGAGAGCACAGATACGCAGTATTTT	CASSVGPGESTDTQYF